This entry lists 22 T cell receptor beta chains sequenced from one sample in a study of blood T cell repertoires in COVID-19. The repertoire was sequenced with immunoSEQ multiplex PCR; TCRdb's copy has only in-frame clones and lacks some. The top ten clones hold more than 12% of a sample with 180,000 or so clones, around 84% of them seen once. The sample taken for sequencing was peripheral blood. The source is a woman between 65 and 79 years old with COVID-19, enrolled during active disease.

This chain links TRBV10-3 with TRBJ2-1; 12 nucleotides line up with TRBD1. This CDR3 region has 18 residues. Germline V gene lookup returns CDR1 ENHRY and CDR2 SYGVKD. Trimming cost V 6 bases and J 4 bases; bases outside gene matches: 13. The CDR3 DNA is TGTGCCATCAGGCCGGGACAGGGGGCATCGAGCCTTTACAATGAGCAGTTCTTC. This codes for CAIRPGQGASSLYNEQFF.

The rearrangement uses TRBV2 and TRBJ1-5, with a possible D match to TRBD1 (6 bases). CDR1 SNHLY and CDR2 FYNNEI come from the germline V gene. V shed 2 bases and J shed 9 bases, with 11 bases lying between them. The CDR3 is made up of 13 amino acids. The CDR3 protein is CASSERGKVPQHF. CDR3 bases: TGTGCCAGCAGTGAAAGGGGGAAAGTGCCCCAGCATTTT.

CDR3 DNA: TGTGCCAGCAGCTCTAGCGGGGGGTATCAAGAGACCCAGTACTTC. This codes for CASSSSGGYQETQYF. This chain joins TRBV11-2 and TRBJ2-5; TRBD2 agrees at 11 bases. After removal of 4 bases from V and 2 bases from J, the junction contained 3 bases not matched to a gene. The CDR3 is made up of 15 amino acids. Germline V gene lookup returns CDR1 SGHAT and CDR2 FQNNGV.

This clone was seen only a few times. The V gene is TRBV7-8, the J gene TRBJ2-7; 11 bases map to TRBD2. The V gene end was trimmed by 4 bases and the J gene end by 2 bases; junction bases not matched to a gene: 1. The CDR3 contains 14 residues. Germline V gene sequence: CDR1 SGHVS, CDR2 FQNEAQ. The CDR3 DNA reads TGTGCCAGCAGCTCGGGACTAGCGGCCTACGAGCAGTACTTC. Translating gives CASSSGLAAYEQYF.

The rearrangement uses TRBV5-6 and TRBJ1-4; D remains unclear. Trimming shortened V by 4 bases and J by 7 bases, and 14 bases separated the two germline ends. Germline values: CDR1 SGHDT, CDR2 YYEEEE. The CDR3 consists of 14 residues. CDR3 coding DNA: TGTGCCAGCAGCCCACGGGAAGCGGTTGAAAAACTGTTTTTT. Protein: CASSPREAVEKLFF.

The V gene is TRBV28, the J gene TRBJ1-4; D is ambiguous. In germline, CDR1 is MDHEN, CDR2 SYDVKM. The CDR3 loop spans 17 amino acids. Trimming removed 1 base from V and 5 bases from J, with 17 bases in between. In nucleotides, the CDR3 is TGTGCCAGCAGTTTATCATGGGGAGACTGGAGGAATGAAAAACTGTTTTTT. Translating it yields CASSLSWGDWRNEKLFF.

The rearrangement links TRBV11-1 to TRBJ2-5, with D possibly matching TRBD2 (6 bases). The CDR3 is 15 residues long. V was shortened by 5 bases and J by 5 bases, with 18 bases between the two germline ends. Per the germline V gene, CDR1 is SGHAT and CDR2 is FQDESV (reference sequence). The CDR3 DNA reads TGTGCCAGCAGCCTCCAAGACGGGACTTTGGAGACCCAGTACTTC. Amino acid sequence: CASSLQDGTLETQYF.

This sequence joins TRBV6-7 and TRBJ2-3; D uncertain. Being an ORF, TRBV6-7 has a function that is uncertain. The CDR3 contains 13 residues. V lost 4 bases and J 4 bases, leaving 9 bases between the germline ends. CDR3 residues: CASSFPGADTQYF. In nucleotides, the CDR3 is TGTGCCAGCAGTTTTCCGGGTGCAGATACGCAGTATTTT.

The V call is TRBV5-1, the J call TRBJ1-2; D unclear. CDR1 is SGHRS and CDR2 is YFSETQ in the germline V gene. Trimming cost V 4 bases and J 6 bases, with 16 bases left between them. CDR3 length equals 14 residues. The CDR3 sequence: CASSPGEPADGYTF. DNA of the CDR3: TGCGCCAGCAGCCCTGGGGAGCCGGCGGATGGCTACACCTTC.

This chain links TRBV2 with TRBJ1-5; D is uncertain. The CDR3 extends over 12 amino acids. V was clipped by 6 bases and J by 2 bases, with 5 bases between them. Germline CDR1 SNHLY, CDR2 FYNNEI. DNA of the CDR3: TGTGCCAGCAGAGAGGGCAATCAGCCCCAGCATTTT. This codes for CASREGNQPQHF.

V and J are TRBV28 and TRBJ1-6; D is undetermined. Germline CDR1 and CDR2: MDHEN and SYDVKM. CDR3 length: 14 amino acids. Deletions cut 8 bases from V and 10 bases from J, with 18 bases between. This CDR3 is CASQTTGSGSPLHF. CDR3 sequence (DNA): TGTGCCAGCCAGACGACCGGGTCGGGGTCACCCCTCCACTTT. Based on the CDR3 plus reference TRBV28 and TRBJ1-6, the full variable domain is DVKVTQSSRYLVKRTGEKVFLECVQDMDHENMFWYRQDPGLGLRLIYFSYDVKMKEKGDIPEGYSVSREKKERFSLILESASTNQTSMYLCASQTTGSGSPLHFGNGTRLTVT.

The chain combines TRBV5-1 with TRBJ1-4; D not certain. The V gene lost 4 bases and the J gene lost 13 bases, with 17 bases spanning the gap. This CDR3 is built from 13 residues. Germline V lookup: CDR1 SGHRS, CDR2 YFSETQ. CDR3 sequence reads: CASSLGPSGILFF. CDR3 bases: TGCGCCAGCAGCCTCGGACCAAGCGGTATACTGTTTTTT.

The chain uses TRBV6-5 and TRBJ2-2; possible D gene TRBD1, 6 bases. The CDR3 is 14 amino acids. V dropped 5 bases and J dropped 5 bases, with 12 bases sitting between them. Germline CDR1 MNHEY, CDR2 SVGAGI. Here the CDR3 DNA reads TGTGCCAGCAGTCCAGGGGTTAGAACCGGGGAGCTGTTTTTT. This encodes CASSPGVRTGELFF.

This clone appeared a few times. J is TRBJ1-5 and V is TRBV19, with 8 bases lining up with TRBD1. Looked up from germline, CDR1 is LNHDA and CDR2 is SQIVND (reference sequence). There are 18 residues in the CDR3. The V and J ends lost 7 bases and 5 bases, in that order; junction bases with no gene match: 19. As DNA, the CDR3 is TGTGCCAGTACCCTGCCCCCGCGCGGACAGGGCAGGGATCAGCCCCAGCATTTT. It translates to CASTLPPRGQGRDQPQHF. Full variable domain (outside the CDR3, taken from reference TRBV19 and TRBJ1-5): DGGITQSPKYLFRKEGQNVTLSCEQNLNHDAMYWYRQDPGQGLRLIYYSQIVNDFQKGDIAEGYSVSREKKESFPLTVTSAQKNPTAFYLCASTLPPRGQGRDQPQHFGDGTRLSIL.

This chain's CDR3 is CATSRETGANQPQHF. The CDR3 coding sequence is TGTGCCACCAGCAGAGAGACAGGGGCCAATCAGCCCCAGCATTTT. V usage is TRBV15 and J usage is TRBJ1-5; TRBD1 agrees at 8 bases. The V gene's germline CDR1 is LNHNV and CDR2 YYDKDF (reference sequence). This CDR3 contains 15 residues. Trimming at V came to 0 bases and at J to 3 bases, leaving 1 base not matched to a gene.

The V call is TRBV4-2, the J call TRBJ1-1, with a tentative D call TRBD1 (6 bases). This CDR3 is 17 amino acids long. Germline loops: CDR1 LGHNA, CDR2 YNFKEQ. With 1 base removed from V and 0 bases from J, the gap between germline ends came to 15 bases. The CDR3, as DNA: TGTGCCAGCAGCCAAGGGTTCGGGCAGGGGTTGAACACTGAAGCTTTCTTT. Translated: CASSQGFGQGLNTEAFF.

The rearrangement uses TRBV5-6 and TRBJ2-7; D call uncertain. Germline V gives CDR1 SGHDT, CDR2 YYEEEE. V lost 2 bases, J lost 6 bases, and 18 bases lay in between. This CDR3 region has 15 residues. The CDR3 DNA reads TGTGCCAGCAGCTTCGGTTACGTGGCAGGATCCGAGCAGTACGTC. Protein product: CASSFGYVAGSEQYV.

The V and J genes are TRBV6-6 and TRBJ1-6; 8 bases align to TRBD1. Germline V gene data show CDR1 as MNHNY and CDR2 as SVGAGI (reference sequence). Trimming at V came to 6 bases and at J to 9 bases, leaving 16 bases not matched to a gene. The CDR3 spans 17 residues. The CDR3 reads CASRRSDRDVLRSPLHF. CDR3 coding DNA: TGTGCCAGCAGACGATCGGACAGGGATGTTCTTCGTTCACCCCTCCACTTT.

The table lists this clone with a count of one. The CDR3: CASSPKETQYF. The DNA of the CDR3 is TGTGCCAGCAGCCCCAAAGAGACCCAGTACTTC. The genes are TRBV7-9 and TRBJ2-5; no reliable D call. In germline, CDR1 is SEHNR, CDR2 FQNEAQ (reference sequence). The CDR3 runs 11 residues. Trimming took 5 bases from V and 3 from J, leaving 4 bases between them.

The rearrangement joins TRBV19 to TRBJ1-5; D may be TRBD1 (6 bases). Germline V lookup: CDR1 LNHDA, CDR2 SQIVND (reference sequence). This CDR3 comprises 14 residues. The DNA of the CDR3 is TGTGCAAGTTGGGGGACACCTAGCAATCAGCCCCAGCATTTT. This sequence encodes CASWGTPSNQPQHF.

This clone was recorded only once. The chain uses TRBV2 and TRBJ2-3; 9 bases map to TRBD2. V gave up 4 bases and J gave up 0 bases; unmatched junction bases: 11. Germline V gene data show CDR1 as SNHLY and CDR2 as FYNNEI. The CDR3 has 18 residues. CDR3 DNA sequence: TGTGCCAGCAGTGTCCGCTCAGCGGGAGGCGGTAGCACAGATACGCAGTATTTT. Protein sequence: CASSVRSAGGGSTDTQYF.

The V call is TRBV25-1, the J call TRBJ1-6; 12 bases agree with TRBD1. The CDR3 loop spans 13 amino acids. V shed 8 bases, J shed 12 bases, and the junction held 5 bases outside the gene matches. CDR1 and CDR2 from the germline V gene are MGHDK and SYGVNS. This CDR3 reads CASSGQGAGPLHF. DNA for the CDR3: TGTGCCAGCTCGGGACAGGGGGCCGGACCCCTCCACTTT.